A selection of T cell receptor beta chains follows, all from one sample in a study of monozygotic twins with inflammatory bowel disease. TCRdb reanalyzed the 5' RACE reads and collapses them to one entry per CDR3 protein, without DNA. The listing contains about 160,000 distinct CDR3 sequences. The specimen was blood. The receptor set was obtained from a human donor with ulcerative colitis or Crohn's disease, or a healthy co-twin of an affected twin (not recorded which). Each CDR3 is given with its conserved first and last residue.

j_call | v_call | cdr3_aa
TRBJ2-2 | TRBV4-2 | CASSQQHGPTGELFF
TRBJ2-2 | TRBV12-3/TRBV12-4 | CASSRTSGSGGELFF
TRBJ1-2 | TRBV3-1 | CASSPKDRENYGYTF
TRBJ1-2 | TRBV29-1 | CSGGPGQGEGGYTF
TRBJ2-3 | TRBV7-9 | CASSPWVREIDTQYF
TRBJ2-7 | TRBV5-1 | CASSLDPGRGGEQYF
TRBJ2-7 | TRBV25-1 | CASSEARVWVGGKYEQYF
TRBJ2-1 | TRBV6-2/TRBV6-3 | CASNQDRNWEQFF
TRBJ2-1 | TRBV7-2 | CASSLAGGPRQFF
TRBJ1-1 | TRBV19 | CASSRAGIMNTEAFF
TRBJ2-3 | TRBV5-1 | CASSPSGRTDTQYF
TRBJ2-5 | TRBV12-3/TRBV12-4 | CASRRGEETQYF
TRBJ2-1 | TRBV5-4 | CASSQGQGKYNEQFF
TRBJ2-3 | TRBV7-3 | CASSSFRGDTQYF
TRBJ2-7 | TRBV5-1 | CASSHGLAGAPSYEQYF
TRBJ1-1 | TRBV29-1 | CSVEDLKGGAFF
TRBJ2-7 | TRBV20-1 | CSASGQGARYEQYF
TRBJ2-1 | TRBV11-1 | CASSLTGPYTGTSDPDEQFF
TRBJ2-2 | TRBV20-1 | CSARDGQAGGPGELFF
TRBJ1-5 | TRBV7-2 | CASSLGTGEGIQHF
TRBJ1-1 | TRBV28 | CASSLGQAINGAFF
TRBJ2-7 | TRBV4-3 | CASSQDTGPPYEQYF
TRBJ2-5 | TRBV6-1 | CASSEAGTASEETQYF
TRBJ1-4 | TRBV6-6 | CASSYSGFNEKLFF
TRBJ1-1 | TRBV18 | CASSPETEAFF
TRBJ2-3 | TRBV20-1 | CSARVGIDGEGTDTQYF